This T cell receptor beta chain was sequenced during a study of molecular identifiers for immune sequencing clone quantification. MiXCR, applied by TCRdb to the PCR reads, yields one record per CDR3 protein. The sample holds under 350,000 distinct CDR3 sequences, 24% seen once. This clonotype was recorded a few times. The CDR3 is 15 residues long. The V gene's germline CDR1 is MDHEN and CDR2 SYDVKM. With 2 bases clipped from V and 2 bases from J, the junction kept 4 bases outside the gene matches. The sequence came from a human donor in good health. Some libraries in this study had Jurkat cell RNA spiked in. The chain is built from TRBV28 and TRBJ2-3, with 7 bases lining up with TRBD2. The sample was naive CD8+ T cells from blood, with Jurkat cell RNA spiked in. The sample's subset: FACS-sorted CD8+CD4-CCR7+CD45RA+ naive T cells. The CDR3 protein is CASSLIREDTDTQYF. The DNA of the CDR3 is TGTGCCAGCAGTTTAATCCGGGAGGACACAGATACGCAGTATTTT.